These 18 T cell receptor beta chains were sequenced from one sample in a study of CD8 T cells in ankylosing spondylitis. Study outcomes and limitations: The study identified a TCR beta motif of seven or eight highly homologous variants that appeared characteristic of ankylosing spondylitis blood.

TCRdb itself ran the 5' RACE reads through MiXCR, one entry per CDR3 protein. The profile shows around 770,000 distinct CDR3 sequences, 15% to 20% of them singletons. These receptors are not linked to any known antigen. Sample: blood, either unsorted or a sorted T cell fraction (not recorded which). All receptors come from a male donor with ankylosing spondylitis.

This clonotype has more than one count but fewer than ten. The chain couples TRBV9 to TRBJ1-1; 8 nucleotides align to TRBD1. V lost 4 bases, J lost 7 bases, and 9 bases stayed unmatched. Germline-derived CDR1 and CDR2 are SGDLS and YYNGEE. The CDR3 is 14 amino acids. The CDR3 spells CASSPQGAPGEAFF. The CDR3 DNA is TGTGCCAGCAGCCCTCAGGGGGCGCCGGGTGAAGCTTTCTTT.

This clonotype occurred a few times. V usage is TRBV27 and J usage is TRBJ1-1; D not resolved. CDR3 length: 14 amino acids. Trimming cost V 4 bases and J 10 bases, with 19 bases left between them. The germline CDR1 and CDR2 sequences are MNHEY and SMNVEV (reference sequence). CDR3 sequence: CASSSFDPRRGAFF. In nucleotides, the CDR3 is TGTGCCAGCAGTTCTTTTGACCCACGACGGGGAGCTTTCTTT.

The rearrangement joins TRBV7-9 to TRBJ2-3; tentative D call: TRBD2 (5 bases). V lost 5 bases to trimming and J lost 7 bases, with 10 bases between them. Germline V lookup: CDR1 SEHNR, CDR2 FQNEAQ (reference sequence). The CDR3 sequence is 12 residues long. The CDR3, as DNA: TGTGCCAGCAGCCCTGGACTTTATACGCAGTATTTT. Translated: CASSPGLYTQYF.

Only a few counts were recorded for this clonotype. This rearrangement joins TRBV20-1 to TRBJ2-7; 10 positions agree with TRBD2. This CDR3 region has 17 residues. The J segment lost 5 bases and the V segment lost 6 bases, leaving 19 bases of the junction unmatched. Germline CDR1 reads DFQATT; CDR2 reads SNEGSKA (reference sequence). For the CDR3, the DNA is TGCAGTGCGAGCACATGGGGCCCTAGCGGGAGTTCTAACGAGCAGTACTTC. Translated, it gives CSASTWGPSGSSNEQYF.

V usage is TRBV7-2 and J usage is TRBJ2-7; unclear D gene. CDR1 and CDR2 from the germline V gene are SGHTA and FQGNSA. Trimming left V 4 bases short and J 5 bases short, with 9 bases between. The length of the CDR3 is 12 residues. CDR3 amino acids: CASSSMTNEQYF. CDR3 DNA: TGTGCCAGCAGCTCAATGACGAACGAGCAGTACTTC.

V gene TRBV13 combines with J gene TRBJ2-5; a possible D gene is TRBD2 (5 bases). V lost 5 bases and J lost 1, with 11 bases in between. The germline V gene has CDR1 PRHDT and CDR2 FYEKMQ (reference sequence). This CDR3 comprises 14 residues. CDR3 nucleotide sequence: TGTGCCAGCAGCCCCAAGCGGAGCCAAGAGACCCAGTACTTC. Amino acid sequence: CASSPKRSQETQYF.

The chain employs TRBV4-1 and TRBJ2-1; D not resolved. Germline V gene sequence: CDR1 MGHRA, CDR2 YSYEKL. There are 13 residues in the CDR3. V lost 0 bases to trimming and J lost 7 bases, with 7 bases between them. The CDR3 nucleotides are TGCGCCAGCAGCCAAGAAGCCGCAAATGAGCAGTTCTTC. Its translation: CASSQEAANEQFF.

Concerning this clonotype: A much larger clone differs from this one at a single base, so this may be a read error. This chain connects TRBV12-3 or TRBV12-4 to TRBJ2-7; 7 bases are a match to TRBD1. This CDR3 contains 16 residues. CDR3 in amino acids: CTSSRGLSRGLYEQYF. The CDR3 DNA follows: TGTACCAGCAGCCGTGGGCTATCAAGGGGGCTCTACGAGCAGTACTTC.

The rearrangement links TRBV9 to TRBJ2-5; 13 bases line up with TRBD2. Germline CDR1 and CDR2: SGDLS and YYNGEE. CDR3 size: 16 residues. Losses at the gene ends were 3 bases for V and 5 bases for J; bases not matched to a gene: 7. CDR3 in DNA: TGTGCCAGCAGCGACGTACTAGCGGGGGGGAGGGAGACCCAGTACTTC. The encoded protein is CASSDVLAGGRETQYF.

This clonotype was counted between two and nine times. This chain links TRBV5-1 with TRBJ2-3, with 11 bases fitting TRBD2. Germline V lookup: CDR1 SGHRS, CDR2 YFSETQ. The CDR3 is made up of 16 amino acids. Trimming cost V 4 bases and J 2 bases; bases outside gene matches: 6. The CDR3 spells CASSPVTSGNTDTQYF. The CDR3 DNA sequence: TGCGCCAGCAGCCCAGTGACTAGCGGGAACACAGATACGCAGTATTTT.

Remarks on this clonotype: Germline and junction disagree at one end, which may indicate a read error. The chain couples TRBV3-1 to TRBJ2-7; TRBD1 agrees at 9 bases. Germline V gene sequence: CDR1 LGHDT, CDR2 YNNKEL (reference sequence). The CDR3 has 15 residues. The CDR3 protein is CASTQDGTGYYEQYF. In DNA, the CDR3 is TGTGCCAGCACCCAAGACGGGACAGGGTACTACGAGCAGTACTTC.

Only a few counts were recorded for this clonotype. The CDR3 coding sequence is TGTGCCAGCAGTCAAGGGTATATCTATGGCTACACCTTC. Translation gives CASSQGYIYGYTF. V is TRBV6-1 and J is TRBJ1-2; no firm D call. Germline V lookup: CDR1 MNHNS, CDR2 SASEGT. This CDR3 spans 13 amino acids. V lost 5 bases and J lost 4, with 11 bases in between.

V is TRBV7-6 and J is TRBJ2-7; TRBD2 matches at 13 bases. CDR1 and CDR2 from the germline V gene are SGHVS and FNYEAQ. Trimming cost V 5 bases and J 5 bases; bases outside gene matches: 12. The CDR3 runs 17 residues. This CDR3 is CASSDGTSGTIQHEQYF. In DNA, the CDR3 is TGTGCCAGCAGCGACGGGACTAGCGGGACAATCCAGCACGAGCAGTACTTC.

This clonotype was seen at least ten times. The junction departs from the called germline gene at one end, perhaps through a read error. The chain links TRBV7-2 to TRBJ2-7, with D possibly TRBD2 on 7 matching bases. Looked up from germline, CDR1 is SGHTA and CDR2 is FQGNSA. The length of the CDR3 is 13 residues. CDR3 nucleotides: TGTGCCAGCAGTTTAGGGGGGGGCTACGAGCAGTACTTC. It codes for CASSLGGGYEQYF.

The chain links TRBV7-9 to TRBJ1-1; D remains ambiguous. The germline V gene has CDR1 SEHNR and CDR2 FQNEAQ (reference sequence). This CDR3 contains 16 residues. The V gene lost 1 base and the J gene lost 5 bases, with 17 bases spanning the gap. The CDR3 bases are TGTGCCAGCAGCTTAGTCTTGGGAGGGCCGTTTACTGAAGCTTTCTTT. Amino acid sequence: CASSLVLGGPFTEAFF.

V gene TRBV9 combines with J gene TRBJ2-7; the match to TRBD1 covers 9 bases. Looked up from germline, CDR1 is SGDLS and CDR2 is YYNGEE. CDR3 size: 16 residues. The ends lost 3 bases at V and 2 bases at J; junction bases unmatched: 9. The CDR3 nucleotides are TGTGCCAGCAGCGCCCGCGGGACAGGGATCCCCTACGAGCAGTACTTC. Its protein product is CASSARGTGIPYEQYF.

The table lists this clonotype with a few counts. This chain connects TRBV20-1 to TRBJ2-7; TRBD1 or TRBD2 may be the D gene (5 bases each). Germline CDR1 DFQATT, CDR2 SNEGSKA (reference sequence). Trimming left V 8 bases short and J 0 bases short, with 23 bases between. The CDR3 totals 16 residues. In DNA, the CDR3 is TGCAGTTCCCGGGACCCAATTGTCCCAGACTCCTACGAGCAGTACTTC. Translating it yields CSSRDPIVPDSYEQYF.

This clonotype was detected a few times. The rearrangement links TRBV5-6 to TRBJ2-7; maybe TRBD1 (5 bases). Germline values: CDR1 SGHDT, CDR2 YYEEEE. CDR3 size: 16 residues. Trimming pared 1 base from V and 3 bases from J, leaving 17 bases between. CDR3 coding DNA: TGTGCCAGCAGCTTGTGGGGCACAGGTGGGTTCTACGAGCAGTACTTC. Its protein is CASSLWGTGGFYEQYF. Drawing the rest from reference TRBV5-6 and TRBJ2-7, the complete variable domain is DAGVTQSPTHLIKTRGQQVTLRCSPKSGHDTVSWYQQALGQGPQFIFQYYEEEERQRGNFPDRFSGHQFPNYSSELNVNALLLGDSALYLCASSLWGTGGFYEQYFGPGTRLTVT.